These 17 T cell receptor beta chains share one sample of origin, sequenced in a study of Graves' ophthalmopathy and Graves' hyperthyroidism. The TCR beta CDR3 regions underwent amplification from RNA transcripts. The first-round RT-PCR employed HTBI primers together with the Qiagen OneStep RT-PCR kit. A multiplex PCR was then performed as the second round. Using its own MiXCR run on the multiplex PCR reads, TCRdb lists one record per CDR3 protein. Of about 640,000 distinct CDR3 sequences in the sample, roughly two fifths were seen once. Input material: peripheral blood. Source of these receptors: an adult man with Graves' ophthalmopathy.

The table lists this clonotype with many counts. The rearrangement links TRBV7-9 to TRBJ1-1; TRBD1 matches at 9 bases. V was pared by 4 bases and J by 5 bases, with 8 bases of the junction left unmatched. Per the germline V gene, CDR1 is SEHNR and CDR2 is FQNEAQ (reference sequence). This CDR3 has 15 residues. The DNA of the CDR3 is TGTGCCAGCAGCTCTCGGGACAGGGCGGCTACTGAAGCTTTCTTT. Encoded protein: CASSSRDRAATEAFF.

V usage is TRBV30 and J usage is TRBJ2-2; D ambiguous. The V end lost 0 bases, the J end lost 5 bases, and 4 bases lay between the germline ends. Germline V gene data show CDR1 as GTSNPN and CDR2 as SVGIG (reference sequence). The CDR3 contains 12 residues. The CDR3 reads CAWSVQTGELFF. DNA for the CDR3: TGTGCCTGGAGTGTACAGACCGGGGAGCTGTTTTTT.

This chain uses TRBV19 with TRBJ2-7; 9 bases fit TRBD1. The CDR3 consists of 14 residues. CDR1 is LNHDA and CDR2 is SQIVND in the germline V gene (reference sequence). Trimming at V came to 4 bases and at J to 3 bases, leaving 4 bases not matched to a gene. The CDR3 DNA sequence: TGTGCCAGTAGTACCGGGACAGGGTGCTACGAGCAGTACTTC. This codes for CASSTGTGCYEQYF. The variable domain in full, with the rest retrieved from reference TRBV19 and TRBJ2-7, is DGGITQSPKYLFRKEGQNVTLSCEQNLNHDAMYWYRQDPGQGLRLIYYSQIVNDFQKGDIAEGYSVSREKKESFPLTVTSAQKNPTAFYLCASSTGTGCYEQYFGPGTRLTVT.

This clonotype has more than one count but fewer than ten. The CDR3 coding sequence is TGTGCCTGGAGTGCCTCTGACGTGAACACTGAAGCTTTCTTT. Its protein is CAWSASDVNTEAFF. This rearrangement joins TRBV30 to TRBJ1-1; D ambiguous. The V end lost 1 base, the J end lost 0 bases, and 9 bases lay between the germline ends. Germline V gives CDR1 GTSNPN, CDR2 SVGIG (reference sequence). This CDR3 has 14 amino acids.

As for this clonotype: The junction differs from germline at one of its ends, possibly a read error. The V call is TRBV29-1, the J call TRBJ2-5, with D uncertain. Germline V lookup: CDR1 SQVTM, CDR2 ANQGSEA. CDR3 length equals 12 residues. As DNA, the CDR3 is TGCGGCGTTGAAACGGCACAAGAGACCCAGTACTTC. Its protein product is CGVETAQETQYF. The variable domain in full, completed from reference TRBV29-1 and TRBJ2-5, reads SAVISQKPSRDICQRGTSLTIQCQVDSQVTMMFWYRQQPGQSLTLIATANQGSEATYESGFVIDKFPISRPNLTFSTLTVSNMSPEDSSIYLCGVETAQETQYFGPGTRLLVL.

This clonotype has at least ten counts. The chain joins TRBV7-9 to TRBJ2-7; no firm D call. From germline, CDR1 is SEHNR and CDR2 FQNEAQ (reference sequence). V was clipped by 0 bases and J by 0 bases, with 6 bases between them. This CDR3 has 14 amino acids. The CDR3 protein is CASSLADHSYEQYF. CDR3 nucleotides: TGTGCCAGCAGCTTAGCCGACCACTCCTACGAGCAGTACTTC. Full variable domain (remainder filled in from reference TRBV7-9 and TRBJ2-7): DTGVSQNPRHKITKRGQNVTFRCDPISEHNRLYWYRQTLGQGPEFLTYFQNEAQLEKSRLLSDRFSAERPKGSFSTLEIQRTEQGDSAMYLCASSLADHSYEQYFGPGTRLTVT.

In regard to this clonotype: One end of the junction fails to match germline, which may point to a read error. The chain employs TRBV10-3 and TRBJ2-6, with 7 nucleotides matching TRBD2. CDR3 size: 15 residues. Germline V lookup: CDR1 ENHRY, CDR2 SYGVKD. CDR3 coding DNA: TGTGCCAGCAGTGACAGCGGGACTGGGGCCAACGTCCTGACTTTC. Protein product: CASSDSGTGANVLTF.

This clonotype was picked up a small number of times. The CDR3 here is CASSVMGGADYEQYF. The CDR3 bases are TGTGCCAGCAGCGTAATGGGTGGGGCCGACTACGAGCAGTACTTC. The chain links TRBV9 to TRBJ2-7; maybe TRBD1 (5 bases). Germline CDR1 reads SGDLS; CDR2 reads YYNGEE. V lost 1 base, J lost 3 bases, and 14 bases lay in between. The CDR3 consists of 15 residues.

In regard to this clonotype: The conserved final phenylalanine or tryptophan is absent from the CDR3, which likely points to a read error. This CDR3 reads CASSLMGPETQYY. CDR3 nucleotides: TGTGCCAGCAGCTTAATGGGACCGGAGACCCAGTACTAC. The chain carries TRBV7-3 and TRBJ2-5; either TRBD1 or TRBD2 may fit D (5 bases each). V was shortened by 1 base and J by 5 bases, with 8 bases between the two germline ends. Germline CDR1 reads SGHTA; CDR2 reads FQGTGA. The CDR3 sequence is 13 residues long.

The chain carries TRBV25-1 and TRBJ2-6; D is possibly TRBD2 (6 bases). V lost 6 bases and J lost 4, with 19 bases in between. Germline V gives CDR1 MGHDK, CDR2 SYGVNS. CDR3 size: 17 residues. Written as DNA, the CDR3 is TGTGCCAGCAGCGTCCGGGACTGGGGGATAGGGGCCAACGTCCTGACTTTC. This gives the protein CASSVRDWGIGANVLTF.

This clonotype was recorded at least ten times. This chain uses TRBV6-6 with TRBJ1-5; D remains unclear. CDR3 size: 14 residues. Trimming took off 2 bases at V and 5 bases at J, with 10 bases between the two ends. Germline CDR1 MNHNY, CDR2 SVGAGI (reference sequence). CDR3 in DNA: TGTGCCAGCAGTTACGGTTGGAAAGATCAGCCCCAGCATTTT. Translation gives CASSYGWKDQPQHF.

The genes are TRBV10-3 and TRBJ1-6, with unresolved D. CDR3 length: 13 amino acids. Germline loops: CDR1 ENHRY, CDR2 SYGVKD. V was clipped by 3 bases and J by 7 bases, with 7 bases between them. The CDR3 DNA follows: TGTGCCATCAGTGACGGTTCCAATTCACCCCTCCACTTT. Translated, it gives CAISDGSNSPLHF.

This clonotype was counted many times. The genes are TRBV12-3 or TRBV12-4 and TRBJ2-7; 9 bases line up with TRBD2. V lost 6 bases to trimming and J lost 5 bases; unmatched junction nucleotides: 2. This CDR3 contains 12 residues. CDR3 DNA: TGTGCCAGCAGGCGGGGGGGACACGAGCAGTACTTC. It encodes CASRRGGHEQYF.

This clonotype was seen ten or more times. The chain uses TRBV3-1 and TRBJ1-6; D not certain. CDR1 is LGHDT and CDR2 is YNNKEL in the germline V gene (reference sequence). The CDR3 loop spans 13 amino acids. The germline V and J ends were trimmed by 4 bases and 9 bases, with 10 bases remaining between them. The CDR3 sequence: CASSPFGSSPLHF. The CDR3 DNA is TGTGCCAGCAGCCCATTCGGATCTTCACCCCTCCACTTT.

In its sample, this clonotype was seen many times. The chain is built from TRBV12-3 or TRBV12-4 and TRBJ1-3; 9 nucleotides agree with TRBD1. V trimming: 6 bases; J trimming: 2 bases; junction bases outside the gene matches: 2. The CDR3 runs to 14 residues. The CDR3 is CASRGQGPGNTIYF. The CDR3 region has the DNA TGTGCCAGCAGGGGACAGGGCCCTGGAAACACCATATATTTT.

At least ten counts were recorded for this clonotype. The genes are TRBV27 and TRBJ2-7, with a possible D match to TRBD1 (6 bases). CDR1 MNHEY and CDR2 SMNVEV come from the germline V gene (reference sequence). The V gene lost 5 bases and the J gene lost 6 bases, with 11 bases spanning the gap. This CDR3 has 12 amino acids. CDR3 in amino acids: CASSGTNREQYF. For the CDR3, the DNA is TGTGCCAGCAGTGGGACAAACCGCGAGCAGTACTTC.

The table lists this clonotype with a few counts. A read error may produce the germline difference seen at one junction end. The chain is built from TRBV20-1 and TRBJ2-5, with a possible D match to TRBD1 (5 bases). From germline, CDR1 is DFQATT and CDR2 SNEGSKA (reference sequence). This CDR3 contains 14 residues. The CDR3 coding sequence is TGCAGTGCTACCCGACAGATTCACCAAGGGACCCAGTACTTC. It translates to CSATRQIHQGTQYF.